This T cell receptor (beta chain) was captured in a study of T-cell memory formation after mild COVID-19. TCRdb used MiXCR to reprocess the 5' RACE reads, holding one entry per CDR3 protein. The sample gives approximately 210,000 distinct CDR3 sequences, about 10% of which show up once; 3% to 3.5% is in the top ten. V gave up 5 bases and J gave up 5 bases, with 13 bases separating them. The CDR3 totals 13 residues. Germline CDR1 reads SGHRS; CDR2 reads YFSETQ. The chain employs TRBV5-1 and TRBJ1-2; D remains ambiguous. This receptor was identified in a man between 18 and 29 years old who had mild COVID-19 (a few samples of this study predate the infection). Cell type and time point are not known. Specimen: PBMCs or a T cell subset sorted from them (not recorded which). The DNA for the CDR3 is TGCGCCAGCAGACCCCTACAGAGATATGGCTACACCTTC. The encoded protein is CASRPLQRYGYTF.